The 2 T cell receptor beta chains presented below share a single source sample, sequenced in a study of blood T cell repertoires in COVID-19 (dated by TCRdb to about 2020). The receptor library was made with the immunoSEQ multiplex PCR assay. In TCRdb, the immuneACCESS table is reduced to in-frame sequences with V and J assigned. These tables do not hold every clone; where another copy was compared, an unresolved V gene accounts for under half, and the others remain unexplained. The table for this sample lists more than 50,000 clones; less than 90% of them were counted only once. Less than 2% of the sample goes to the ten largest clones. Sequenced material: peripheral blood. The receptor set was obtained from a woman in her sixties with acute or convalescent COVID-19.

This clone was seen a handful of times. The rearrangement joins TRBV15 to TRBJ1-5; a weak D match, TRBD1 (5 bases). The CDR3 totals 15 residues. Germline lookup yields CDR1 LNHNV and CDR2 YYDKDF (reference sequence). V lost 4 bases to trimming and J lost 4 bases, with 14 bases between them. The CDR3 DNA follows: TGTGCCACCAGCATCCAAACAGGAGCGAATCAGCCCCAGCATTTT. Encoded protein: CATSIQTGANQPQHF.

CDR3 residues: CASRQAGYGYTF. The CDR3 coding sequence is TGTGCCAGTAGACAGGCAGGATACGGCTACACCTTC. The chain has TRBV19 and TRBJ1-2; perhaps TRBD1 as D (5 bases). CDR1 is LNHDA and CDR2 is SQIVND in the germline V gene (reference sequence). The CDR3 totals 12 residues. Trimming took off 6 bases at V and 8 bases at J, with 13 bases between the two ends.